The 32 T cell receptor beta chains presented below share a single source sample, sequenced in a study of shared T cell receptors in the human thymus. The repertoire was sequenced with immunoSEQ multiplex PCR; TCRdb's copy has only in-frame clones and lacks some. This sample has 540,000 or so clones, with about four fifths found just once. The same data also contributed to another study, on human thymus T cells.

Source material: thymocytes. Receptor source: a boy younger than two with a congenital heart defect.

This clone showed up just once. This chain joins TRBV5-5 and TRBJ2-7, with TRBD1 matching 9 bases. CDR3 length equals 14 residues. Per the germline V gene, CDR1 is SGHKS and CDR2 is YYEKEE (reference sequence). Unmatched junction bases numbered 3, after V lost 1 base and J lost 4 bases. CDR3 amino acids: CASSLPGQGYEQYF. The CDR3 nucleotides are TGTGCCAGCAGCTTGCCGGGACAGGGATACGAGCAGTACTTC.

The rearrangement uses TRBV10-2 and TRBJ2-3; 9 nucleotides align to TRBD1. Germline-derived CDR1 and CDR2 are WSHSY and SAAADI. The ends lost 2 bases at V and 3 bases at J; junction bases unmatched: 6. The CDR3 length is 16 residues. Here the CDR3 DNA reads TGCGCCAGCAGTGAGGGACAGGGGCGGTTTACAGATACGCAGTATTTT. Its protein is CASSEGQGRFTDTQYF.

The CDR3 spells CASSESVGYEQFF. The CDR3 DNA reads as TGTGCCAGCAGCGAATCTGTCGGGTATGAGCAGTTCTTC. The chain employs TRBV11-2 and TRBJ2-1; no clear D gene. Trimming took 5 bases from V and 8 from J, leaving 13 bases between them. Germline values: CDR1 SGHAT, CDR2 FQNNGV. CDR3 length: 13 residues.

The rearrangement joins TRBV4-2 to TRBJ1-2, with a possible D match to TRBD1 (5 bases). Germline values: CDR1 LGHNA, CDR2 YNFKEQ. The CDR3 is 14 residues long. Trimming shortened V by 0 bases and J by 2 bases, and 7 bases separated the two germline ends. The CDR3 loop reads CASSQEQGNYGYTF. As DNA, the CDR3 is TGTGCCAGCAGCCAAGAGCAGGGAAACTATGGCTACACCTTC.

The chain recombines TRBV5-6 with TRBJ1-3; 9 bases map to TRBD1. The CDR3 totals 15 residues. CDR1 is SGHDT, CDR2 YYEEEE, per germline. The trim removed 5 bases at V and 0 bases at J, leaving 3 bases unmatched. The CDR3 sequence is CASRGTGFSGNTIYF. The CDR3, as DNA: TGTGCCAGCAGGGGGACAGGGTTCTCTGGAAACACCATATATTTT.

V is TRBV5-1 and J is TRBJ1-4, with D possibly being TRBD1 (6 bases). This CDR3 comprises 17 residues. Trimming took 1 base from V and 7 from J, leaving 20 bases between them. Germline-derived CDR1 and CDR2 are SGHRS and YFSETQ. The CDR3: CASSLYRAEEGGEKLFF. The CDR3 DNA sequence: TGCGCCAGCAGCTTGTACAGGGCAGAAGAAGGCGGTGAAAAACTGTTTTTT.

The chain uses TRBV5-6 and TRBJ2-3; 9 bases are a match to TRBD1. V shed 4 bases and J 2 bases; nucleotides not matched to a gene: 2. Germline values: CDR1 SGHDT, CDR2 YYEEEE. The CDR3 is 14 residues long. The CDR3 loop is CASSHRGPTDTQYF. CDR3 in DNA: TGTGCCAGCAGCCACAGGGGGCCCACAGATACGCAGTATTTT.

The V gene is TRBV15, the J gene TRBJ1-3; 7 nucleotides match TRBD1. This CDR3 region has 15 residues. CDR1 and CDR2 (germline): LNHNV, YYDKDF (reference sequence). The trim removed 1 base at V and 7 bases at J, leaving 7 bases unmatched. CDR3: CATSRGRQGGNTIYF. The CDR3 DNA sequence: TGTGCCACCAGCAGAGGTCGACAGGGTGGGAACACCATATATTTT.

The V gene is TRBV7-2, the J gene TRBJ2-7; 14 nucleotides align to TRBD2. J lost 4 bases, V lost 1 base, and 9 bases had no gene match. This CDR3 spans 18 amino acids. The V gene's germline CDR1 is SGHTA and CDR2 FQGNSA. The CDR3 DNA reads TGTGCCAGCAGCTTAGTTTGGGGACTAGCGGGGGAAGGATACGAGCAGTACTTC. Amino acids: CASSLVWGLAGEGYEQYF.

The chain combines TRBV11-3 with TRBJ1-2; 12 nucleotides line up with TRBD1. Germline assignment: CDR1 SGHNT and CDR2 YENEEA. The CDR3 contains 17 residues. V dropped 5 bases and J dropped 5; count of bases not matched to a gene: 12. The chain's CDR3 is CASSPGTGGDTIYGYTF. The CDR3 DNA reads TGTGCCAGCAGCCCCGGGACAGGGGGCGACACCATTTATGGCTACACCTTC.

The J gene is TRBJ1-4, the V gene TRBV6-4; 9 positions agree with TRBD1. Unmatched junction bases numbered 7, after V lost 3 bases and J lost 8 bases. CDR3 length equals 15 residues. Germline CDR1 is MRHNA and CDR2 is SNTAGT. The CDR3 coding sequence is TGTGCCAGCAGTGATATGGACAGGGGAGGGGAAAAACTGTTTTTT. Its protein is CASSDMDRGGEKLFF.

The chain has TRBV19 and TRBJ1-5; 10 positions match TRBD1. The germline gives CDR1 LNHDA, CDR2 SQIVND (reference sequence). The CDR3 spans 15 residues. Trimming at V came to 7 bases and at J to 4 bases, leaving 7 bases not matched to a gene. This CDR3 reads CASTPRQGANQPQHF. As DNA, the CDR3 is TGTGCCAGTACCCCTCGACAGGGGGCGAATCAGCCCCAGCATTTT.

This clone has just one count. This chain joins TRBV2 and TRBJ1-5; 7 bases fit TRBD1. The germline V gene encodes CDR1 SNHLY and CDR2 FYNNEI. Trimming at V came to 6 bases and at J to 3 bases, leaving 8 bases not matched to a gene. The CDR3 consists of 15 residues. CDR3: CASRGRTGSNQPQHF. As DNA, the CDR3 is TGTGCCAGCAGGGGACGGACAGGATCCAATCAGCCCCAGCATTTT.

V gene TRBV4-3 combines with J gene TRBJ2-7; no definite D call. V was clipped by 1 base and J by 6 bases, with 13 bases between them. This CDR3 is 14 amino acids long. Germline lookup yields CDR1 LGHNA and CDR2 YSLEER. The DNA for the CDR3 is TGCGCCAGCAGCCAAGGAGGCGGTTCTCCCGAGCAGTACTTC. This translates into CASSQGGGSPEQYF.

The chain links TRBV25-1 to TRBJ2-6; no firm D call. This CDR3 comprises 15 residues. V was trimmed by 3 bases and J by 0 bases, leaving 6 bases between them. Germline CDR1 and CDR2: MGHDK and SYGVNS. The CDR3 DNA reads TGTGCCAGCAGTGATGTCAACTCTGGGGCCAACGTCCTGACTTTC. The encoded protein is CASSDVNSGANVLTF.

The chain uses TRBV14 and TRBJ2-7; 13 nucleotides line up with TRBD2. CDR3 size: 19 residues. The junction had 13 bases not matched to a gene; V was cut back by 0 bases and J by 5 bases. The germline CDR1 and CDR2 sequences are SGHDN and FVKESK. This CDR3 reads CASSQDGLAGAPPGNEQYF. CDR3 DNA: TGTGCCAGCAGCCAAGATGGACTAGCGGGAGCCCCTCCAGGAAACGAGCAGTACTTC.

This sequence joins TRBV27 and TRBJ2-7; TRBD1 aligns across 7 bases. Germline trimming cut 0 bases from V and 0 bases from J; bases unmatched to any gene: 5. Germline loops: CDR1 MNHEY, CDR2 SMNVEV (reference sequence). The CDR3 is 16 amino acids. Written as DNA, the CDR3 is TGTGCCAGCAGTTTATCTCCGGACAGGAACTCCTACGAGCAGTACTTC. Translating gives CASSLSPDRNSYEQYF.

The rearrangement joins TRBV27 to TRBJ2-3; 8 bases align to TRBD2. Germline assignment: CDR1 MNHEY and CDR2 SMNVEV (reference sequence). V dropped 6 bases and J dropped 5; count of bases not matched to a gene: 4. The CDR3 sequence is 13 residues long. For the CDR3, the DNA is TGTGCCAGCAGATTTAGCGGGAAAGATACGCAGTATTTT. Translating it yields CASRFSGKDTQYF.

The rearrangement joins TRBV9 to TRBJ1-5, with TRBD1 matching 9 bases. CDR3 length equals 16 residues. The V gene's germline CDR1 is SGDLS and CDR2 YYNGEE. J was trimmed by 7 bases and V by 4 bases; bases with no gene match: 12. The CDR3 sequence: CASSTSPGTGNQPQHF. DNA for the CDR3: TGTGCCAGCAGCACCAGCCCCGGGACAGGGAACCAGCCCCAGCATTTT.

This clone has just a few counts. The CDR3 region is CASSYATSGYNEQFF. The CDR3 DNA is TGTGCCAGCAGTTACGCGACTAGCGGATACAATGAGCAGTTCTTC. The chain joins TRBV6-5 to TRBJ2-1; TRBD2 aligns across 9 bases. The J segment lost 4 bases and the V segment lost 2 bases, leaving 3 bases of the junction unmatched. The CDR3 length is 15 residues. Germline V lookup: CDR1 MNHEY, CDR2 SVGAGI.

The chain recombines TRBV4-2 with TRBJ2-7, with 9 positions matching TRBD2. Germline CDR1 and CDR2: LGHNA and YNFKEQ. The V segment lost 4 bases and the J segment 7 bases; nucleotides outside the gene matches: 11. The CDR3 runs 15 residues. The CDR3 is CASSPWSSGDVEQYF. CDR3 nucleotide sequence: TGTGCCAGCAGCCCCTGGTCTAGCGGGGACGTAGAGCAGTACTTC.

The J gene is TRBJ2-1, the V gene TRBV27, with D hard to call. The germline gives CDR1 MNHEY, CDR2 SMNVEV (reference sequence). Trimming took 3 bases from V and 5 from J, leaving 17 bases between them. The CDR3 has 16 amino acids. Here the CDR3 reads CASSFLSQHGDNEQFF. For the CDR3, the DNA is TGTGCCAGCAGTTTTCTGTCTCAGCACGGAGACAATGAGCAGTTCTTC.

The chain uses TRBV27 and TRBJ2-7; 9 bases match TRBD2. The J segment lost 1 base and the V segment lost 5 bases, leaving 6 bases of the junction unmatched. CDR1 is MNHEY, CDR2 SMNVEV, per germline (reference sequence). The CDR3 is made up of 15 amino acids. The CDR3 loop is CASSPISGSSYEQYF. Written as DNA, the CDR3 is TGTGCCAGCAGTCCAATTAGCGGGAGTTCCTACGAGCAGTACTTC.

The chain combines TRBV7-2 with TRBJ1-2; 9 bases map to TRBD1. From germline, CDR1 is SGHTA and CDR2 FQGNSA. Losses at the gene ends were 6 bases for V and 6 bases for J; bases not matched to a gene: 8. CDR3 size: 14 residues. The CDR3 DNA reads TGTGCCAGCAGTTTGCCCCGGACAGGGGATGGCTACACCTTC. Its protein is CASSLPRTGDGYTF.

This clone was counted once. A junction boundary mismatches the germline segment, possibly from a read error. The rearrangement uses TRBV5-4 and TRBJ1-1; 7 bases align to TRBD1. Germline CDR1 SGHNT, CDR2 YYREEE (reference sequence). This CDR3 has 18 amino acids. The DNA of the CDR3 is TGTGCCGGCAGACCTTGGCCTCAGACAGGGCCGCCGGGCACTGAAGCTTTCTTT. Translation gives CAGRPWPQTGPPGTEAFF. The variable domain in full, with the rest retrieved from reference TRBV5-4 and TRBJ1-1, is ETGVTQSPTHLIKTRGQQVTLRCSSQSGHNTVSWYQQALGQGPQFIFQYYREEENGRGNFPPRFSGLQFPNYSSELNVNALELDDSALYLCAGRPWPQTGPPGTEAFFGQGTRLTVV.

J is TRBJ2-7 and V is TRBV7-9; possible D gene TRBD1, 5 bases. Trimming left V 3 bases short and J 6 bases short, with 12 bases between. The CDR3 length is 13 residues. CDR1 SEHNR and CDR2 FQNEAQ come from the germline V gene (reference sequence). The CDR3 bases are TGTGCCAGCAGCTTTGACAGTCTCGGCGAGCAGTACTTC. It is translated as CASSFDSLGEQYF.

The chain has TRBV29-1 and TRBJ2-5, with TRBD2 matching 7 bases. Per the germline V gene, CDR1 is SQVTM and CDR2 is ANQGSEA. CDR3 size: 15 residues. Trimming removed 6 bases from V and 5 bases from J; junction bases left unmatched: 15. For the CDR3, the DNA is TGCAGCGTCCCCTGTGGGCGGGAGTGCGCGGAGACCCAGTACTTC. This translates into CSVPCGRECAETQYF.

This clone is a singleton in its sample. The J gene is TRBJ2-1, the V gene TRBV5-1; 8 nucleotides agree with TRBD2. CDR1 is SGHRS and CDR2 is YFSETQ in the germline V gene. The CDR3 length is 17 residues. Germline trimming cut 0 bases from V and 0 bases from J; bases unmatched to any gene: 5. CDR3 sequence (DNA): TGCGCCAGCAGCTTGGTAGGCGGGAGGTCCTCCTACAATGAGCAGTTCTTC. Its protein is CASSLVGGRSSYNEQFF.

This chain links TRBV11-3 with TRBJ2-3; D gene ambiguous. V lost 5 bases, J lost 5 bases, and 8 bases lay in between. The CDR3 has 12 residues. CDR1 is SGHNT, CDR2 YENEEA, per germline. The CDR3 is CASSPEKDTQYF. The DNA for the CDR3 is TGTGCCAGCAGCCCCGAGAAAGATACGCAGTATTTT.

The rearrangement uses TRBV7-9 and TRBJ1-1; no firm D call. The germline CDR1 and CDR2 sequences are SEHNR and FQNEAQ (reference sequence). V lost 5 bases and J lost 11, with 12 bases in between. CDR3 size: 11 residues. The CDR3 is CASSGGSAAFF. CDR3 DNA sequence: TGTGCCAGCAGCGGAGGGTCTGCGGCTTTCTTT.

This clone was picked up a small number of times. The chain is built from TRBV5-6 and TRBJ1-2; 9 positions match TRBD1. CDR3 length: 16 amino acids. Germline V gene lookup returns CDR1 SGHDT and CDR2 YYEEEE. J gave up 7 bases and V 2 bases, and 12 bases lay outside the gene matches. CDR3 DNA: TGTGCCAGCAGCTTTAGGGGGACAGGGCTCTCTGGTGGCTACACCTTC. Amino acid sequence: CASSFRGTGLSGGYTF.

The chain joins TRBV9 to TRBJ2-7; 10 bases agree with TRBD1. The CDR3 is made up of 16 amino acids. V was clipped by 4 bases and J by 5 bases; unmatched bases: 12. CDR1 is SGDLS, CDR2 YYNGEE, per germline. As DNA, the CDR3 is TGTGCCAGCAGCCCCCCGCGGGACAGGGGCCCCCACGAGCAGTACTTC. This sequence encodes CASSPPRDRGPHEQYF.